Each of the 14 T cell receptor beta chains below was sequenced from the same sample in a study of T-cell memory formation after mild COVID-19. TCRdb fed the 5' RACE reads into MiXCR, producing one record per CDR3 protein. The sample has about 110,000 distinct CDR3 sequences, 15% to 20% seen once. Input material: PBMCs or a T cell subset sorted from them (not recorded which). The source of these receptors is an adult woman who had mild COVID-19 (a few samples of this study predate the infection). Cell type and time point are not known.

This chain uses TRBV11-2 with TRBJ1-1; 10 nucleotides line up with TRBD1. Germline V gives CDR1 SGHAT, CDR2 FQNNGV. The CDR3 covers 15 residues. The ends lost 4 bases at V and 1 base at J; junction bases unmatched: 3. The CDR3 sequence: CASSSRDRGNTEAFF. The CDR3 region has the DNA TGTGCCAGCAGCTCGCGGGACAGGGGGAACACTGAAGCTTTCTTT.

J is TRBJ2-5 and V is TRBV2, with 9 bases matching TRBD2. CDR3 size: 15 residues. The V and J ends lost 5 bases and 4 bases, in that order; junction bases with no gene match: 8. Germline lookup yields CDR1 SNHLY and CDR2 FYNNEI. Here the CDR3 reads CASSWTSVDRETQYF. The CDR3 DNA reads TGTGCCAGCAGTTGGACTAGCGTGGACCGAGAGACCCAGTACTTC.

This clonotype was found a few times. The gene calls are TRBV29-1 and TRBJ2-7; D assignment may be TRBD1 or TRBD2 (5 bases each). V was clipped by 2 bases and J by 7 bases, with 18 bases between them. The CDR3 runs to 14 residues. Germline values: CDR1 SQVTM, CDR2 ANQGSEA. The CDR3 here is CSVESEGRSEEQYF. CDR3 nucleotides: TGCAGCGTTGAATCTGAGGGACGGTCGGAGGAGCAGTACTTC.

This clonotype appeared many times. The V call is TRBV28, the J call TRBJ1-1; possible D gene TRBD1, 5 bases. Per germline, CDR1 MDHEN and CDR2 SYDVKM. V shed 3 bases and J shed 7 bases, with 9 bases lying between them. This CDR3 has 12 amino acids. CDR3 nucleotide sequence: TGTGCCAGCAGTTTCCCCAGGGATGAAGCTTTCTTT. Translated: CASSFPRDEAFF.

The rearrangement links TRBV7-9 to TRBJ1-2; D possibly corresponds to TRBD1 (5 bases). V lost 5 bases and J lost 2, with 18 bases in between. This CDR3 region has 16 residues. CDR1 and CDR2 (germline): SEHNR, FQNEAQ (reference sequence). The CDR3 DNA reads as TGTGCCAGCAGCCCTTCGGAGGGGCGCCCGAACTATGGCTACACCTTC. Translated: CASSPSEGRPNYGYTF.

The chain joins TRBV24-1 to TRBJ2-5, with TRBD1 matching over 7 bases. V trimming: 9 bases; J trimming: 5 bases; junction bases outside the gene matches: 17. The V gene's germline CDR1 is KGHDR and CDR2 SFDVKD. This CDR3 contains 16 residues. The CDR3 nucleotides are TGTGCCACCCCTCGACCTGTACAGGGGCTGTGTGAGACCCAGTACTTC. Amino acid sequence: CATPRPVQGLCETQYF.

This clonotype was counted many times. This chain connects TRBV25-1 to TRBJ2-7, with 8 bases fitting TRBD2. Germline CDR1 and CDR2: MGHDK and SYGVNS. The CDR3 has 16 residues. Trimming removed 8 bases from V and 2 bases from J; junction bases left unmatched: 14. The CDR3 nucleotides read TGTGCCAGCTCGGGGGGGAGCGGGGGACAAACCTACGAGCAGTACTTC. Residues: CASSGGSGGQTYEQYF.

The genes are TRBV15 and TRBJ2-7; D uncertain. Looked up from germline, CDR1 is LNHNV and CDR2 is YYDKDF (reference sequence). The germline V and J ends were trimmed by 3 bases and 4 bases, with 16 bases remaining between them. This CDR3 is built from 15 residues. The CDR3 protein is CATSSDGSEPYEQYF. In nucleotides, the CDR3 is TGTGCCACCAGCAGTGACGGCTCCGAGCCATACGAGCAGTACTTC. Full variable domain (rest looked up from reference TRBV15 and TRBJ2-7): DAMVIQNPRYQVTQFGKPVTLSCSQTLNHNVMYWYQQKSSQAPKLLFHYYDKDFNNEADTPDNFQSRRPNTSFCFLDIRSPGLGDTAMYLCATSSDGSEPYEQYFGPGTRLTVT.

This clonotype was seen a few times. CDR3 DNA sequence: TGTGCCAGCAGCCCGCTCGGGGGGCTGAGGTACGAGCAGTACTTC. The encoded protein is CASSPLGGLRYEQYF. The rearrangement uses TRBV7-3 and TRBJ2-7; possibly TRBD2 for D (7 bases). Germline V gene lookup returns CDR1 SGHTA and CDR2 FQGTGA. The CDR3 has 15 residues. The V gene lost 5 bases and the J gene lost 4 bases, with 18 bases spanning the gap.

In its sample, this clonotype was seen once. The V call is TRBV27, the J call TRBJ2-4; D gene uncertain. Between the trimmed V and J ends, which lost 6 bases and 3 bases, there was a span of 12 bases. Per germline, CDR1 MNHEY and CDR2 SMNVEV (reference sequence). This CDR3 spans 14 amino acids. In DNA, the CDR3 is TGTGCCAGCAGCTCCCCTCGTGACAAAAACATTCAGTACTTC. Its translation is CASSSPRDKNIQYF.

This clonotype has only a few counts. V is TRBV7-9 and J is TRBJ2-2; TRBD1 matches at 7 bases. Trimming cost V 2 bases and J 5 bases; bases outside gene matches: 2. This CDR3 contains 14 residues. CDR1 is SEHNR, CDR2 FQNEAQ, per germline (reference sequence). The CDR3 sequence is CASSLTGATGELFF. The CDR3 DNA follows: TGTGCCAGCAGCTTAACAGGGGCTACCGGGGAGCTGTTTTTT.

CDR3 sequence reads: CASSATSVPIYEQYF. The CDR3, as DNA: TGTGCCAGCAGCGCGACTAGCGTTCCTATCTACGAGCAGTACTTC. The chain joins TRBV9 to TRBJ2-7, with TRBD2 matching over 8 bases. Unmatched junction bases numbered 8, after V lost 3 bases and J lost 3 bases. The CDR3 has 15 residues. The V gene's germline CDR1 is SGDLS and CDR2 YYNGEE.

This clonotype was counted between two and nine times. This chain joins TRBV7-2 and TRBJ2-7; TRBD2 might be the D (5 bases). V lost 6 bases, J lost 2 bases, and 11 bases lay in between. Germline V lookup: CDR1 SGHTA, CDR2 FQGNSA. The CDR3 runs 13 residues. CDR3 protein: CASRSEGTYEQYF. The DNA for the CDR3 is TGTGCCAGCAGGAGTGAGGGAACCTACGAGCAGTACTTC.

The chain joins TRBV27 to TRBJ2-1, with D uncertain. The CDR3 contains 14 residues. V lost 0 bases to trimming and J lost 3 bases, with 6 bases between them. The germline V gene encodes CDR1 MNHEY and CDR2 SMNVEV (reference sequence). The DNA of the CDR3 is TGTGCCAGCAGTTTATCGGGTGTCTACAATGAGCAGTTCTTC. This translates into CASSLSGVYNEQFF.